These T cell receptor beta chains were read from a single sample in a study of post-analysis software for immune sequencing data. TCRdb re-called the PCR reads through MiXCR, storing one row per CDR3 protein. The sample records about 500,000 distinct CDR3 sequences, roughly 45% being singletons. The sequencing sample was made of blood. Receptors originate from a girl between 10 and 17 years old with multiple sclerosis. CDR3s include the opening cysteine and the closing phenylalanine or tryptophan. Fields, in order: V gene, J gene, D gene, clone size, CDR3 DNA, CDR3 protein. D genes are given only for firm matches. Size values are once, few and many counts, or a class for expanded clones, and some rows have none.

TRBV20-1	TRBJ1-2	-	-	TGCAGTGCTAGAGACCCGGACGGAGCTAACTATGGCTACACCTTC	CSARDPDGANYGYTF
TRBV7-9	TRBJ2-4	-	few	TGTGCCAGCAGCTTGGGGGGCATTCAGTACTTC	CASSLGGIQYF
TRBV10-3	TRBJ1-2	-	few	TGTGCCAGCTCAGAGAACAGTAGATATGGCTACACCTTC	CASSENSRYGYTF
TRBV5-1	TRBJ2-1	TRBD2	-	TGCGCCGGCAGCTTGGGGGCCACTAGCGGGAGTATCTATGAGCAGTTCTTC	CAGSLGATSGSIYEQFF
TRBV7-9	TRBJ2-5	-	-	TGTGCCAGCAGCCTCCCGGGGGCTTTCCAAGAGACCCAGTACTTC	CASSLPGAFQETQYF
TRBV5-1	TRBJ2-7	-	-	TGCGCCAGCAGCTTGGTGGCAGGGGCCAGCTACGAGCAGTACTTC	CASSLVAGASYEQYF
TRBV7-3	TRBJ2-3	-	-	TGTGCCAGCAGCTTAAGCGGGTCGGGGCCGCCGGGAGATACGCAGTATTTT	CASSLSGSGPPGDTQYF
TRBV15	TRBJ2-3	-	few	TGTGCCACCAGCAGAGATCGGGTAGGCGGCGATACGCAGTATTTT	CATSRDRVGGDTQYF
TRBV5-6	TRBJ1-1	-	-	TGTGCCAGCAGCCTCATGGACGGACTTAACACTGAAGCTTTCTTT	CASSLMDGLNTEAFF
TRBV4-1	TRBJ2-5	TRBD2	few	TGCGCCAGCAGCCAAGAGGGACTAGGATCCACTTTACAAGAGACCCAGTACTTC	CASSQEGLGSTLQETQYF
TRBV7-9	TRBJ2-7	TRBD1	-	TGTGCCAGCAGCCCTACACCAGGGACAGGGATATACGAGCAGTACTTC	CASSPTPGTGIYEQYF
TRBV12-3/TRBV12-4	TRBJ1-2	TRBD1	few	TGTGCCAGCAGACAGGGGAATTATGATGGCTACACCTTC	CASRQGNYDGYTF
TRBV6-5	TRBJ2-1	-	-	TGTGCCAGCAGTTACTCGAGCCAAGTGGGAAATGAGCAGTTCTTC	CASSYSSQVGNEQFF
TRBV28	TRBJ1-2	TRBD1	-	TGTGCCAGCAGTTTAGTGGGACAGGGACTTGGCTACACCTTC	CASSLVGQGLGYTF
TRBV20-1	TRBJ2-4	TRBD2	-	TGCAGTGCTAGAGGTTGGCGGGAGGGCCTGCGCATTCAGTACTTC	CSARGWREGLRIQYF
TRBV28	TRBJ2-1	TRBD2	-	TGTGCCAGCAGTTTACCAACTAGCGGGACCTACAATGAGCAGTTCTTC	CASSLPTSGTYNEQFF
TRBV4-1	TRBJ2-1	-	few	TGCGCCAGCAGCCAAGGTTCAGGCCGCGATTCCTACAATGAGCAGTTCTTC	CASSQGSGRDSYNEQFF
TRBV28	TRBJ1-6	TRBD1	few	TGTGCCACCCTGACAGGGAGCACCTATAATTCACCCCTCCACTTT	CATLTGSTYNSPLHF
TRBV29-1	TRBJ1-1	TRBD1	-	TGCAGCGTTGAAGAAGGGACAGTAAGGAGGAACACTGAAGCTTTCTTT	CSVEEGTVRRNTEAFF
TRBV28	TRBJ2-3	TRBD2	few	TGTGCCAGCAGTTCCCGCGGGGAGGGAGATACGCAGTATTTT	CASSSRGEGDTQYF
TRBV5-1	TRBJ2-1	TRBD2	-	TGCGCCAGCAGGCCCCAGGGACTAGCGGTCTACGAGCAGTTCTTC	CASRPQGLAVYEQFF
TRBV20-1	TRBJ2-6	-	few	TGCAGTGCTAGACCCCATAGGCTCCTCTCTGGGGCCAACGTCCTGACTTTC	CSARPHRLLSGANVLTF
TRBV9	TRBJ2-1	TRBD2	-	TGTGCCAGCAGCCCCCGTCCGGGGGGGTTATACAATGAGCAGTTCTTC	CASSPRPGGLYNEQFF
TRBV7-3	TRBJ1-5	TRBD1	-	TGTGCCAGCAGACCGGACAGGGATAGCAATCAGCCCCAGCATTTT	CASRPDRDSNQPQHF
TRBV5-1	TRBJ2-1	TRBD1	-	TGCGCCAGCAGCTTGTCACAGGGGAACTACAATGAGCAGTTCTTC	CASSLSQGNYNEQFF
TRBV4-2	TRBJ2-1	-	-	TGTGCCTGCAGCCAAGAAAACGAGGATGAGCAGTTCTTC	CACSQENEDEQFF
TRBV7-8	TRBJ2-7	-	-	TGTGCCAGCAGCGTGATACTGGTGGGGTACTACGAGCAGTACTTC	CASSVILVGYYEQYF
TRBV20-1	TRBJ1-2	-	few	TGCAGTGCCGCCTCTCACGCCGGGACCGAGGTTGGGTATGGCTACACCTTC	CSAASHAGTEVGYGYTF
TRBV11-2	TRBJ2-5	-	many	TGTGCCAGCAGCTTAGTGGGGACGGAAGAGACCCAGTACTTC	CASSLVGTEETQYF
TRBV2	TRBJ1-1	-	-	TGTGCCAGCTACTCCAACCCGGGCTTCCAAAGGGACACTGAAGCTTTCTTT	CASYSNPGFQRDTEAFF
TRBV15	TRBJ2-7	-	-	TGTGCCACCAGCAGAGACCTTTTGGGACGTTCCTACGAGCAGTACTTC	CATSRDLLGRSYEQYF
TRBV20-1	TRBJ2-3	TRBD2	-	TGCAGTGCTAGGCGGGGACTAGCGGGAGGGACAGATACGCAGTATTTT	CSARRGLAGGTDTQYF
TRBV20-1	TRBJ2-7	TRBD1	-	TGCAGTGCTTTACCGACAGGGAAGTCCTACGAGCAGTACTTC	CSALPTGKSYEQYF
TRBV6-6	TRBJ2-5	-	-	TGTGCCAGCAGTTGGTCTAGCCCCCCCCAAGAGACCCAGTACTTC	CASSWSSPPQETQYF